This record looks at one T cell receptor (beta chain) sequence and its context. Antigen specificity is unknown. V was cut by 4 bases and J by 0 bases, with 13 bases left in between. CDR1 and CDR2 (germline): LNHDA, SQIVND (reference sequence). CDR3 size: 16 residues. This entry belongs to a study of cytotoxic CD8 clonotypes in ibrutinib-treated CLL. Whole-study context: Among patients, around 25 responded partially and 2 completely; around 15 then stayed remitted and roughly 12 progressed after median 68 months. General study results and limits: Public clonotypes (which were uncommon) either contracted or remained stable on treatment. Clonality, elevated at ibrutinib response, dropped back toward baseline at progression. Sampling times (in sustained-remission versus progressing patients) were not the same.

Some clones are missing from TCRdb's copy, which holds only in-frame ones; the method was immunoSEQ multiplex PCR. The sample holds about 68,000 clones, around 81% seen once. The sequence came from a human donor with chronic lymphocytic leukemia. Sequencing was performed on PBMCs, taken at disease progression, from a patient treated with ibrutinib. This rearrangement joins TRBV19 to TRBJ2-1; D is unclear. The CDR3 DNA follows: TGTGCCAGTAGTAACCCCGAGACATACTCCTACAATGAGCAGTTCTTC. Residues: CASSNPETYSYNEQFF.